Listed below are T cell receptor beta chains from one sample, sequenced in a study of blood T cells in healthy people across ages. TCRdb reanalysed the 5' RACE reads using MiXCR and keeps one entry per CDR3 protein. The table includes approximately 800,000 distinct CDR3 sequences, more than 25% detected once. This same sample was also taken into another study, of T cells of mothers and their children.

Sequenced: blood. The receptor set was obtained from a boy aged 5-17 years in good health. Both conserved end residues are part of each CDR3. D genes are given only for firm matches. A clone size is listed for some rows: how often the clone was seen (once, few, many), or a class if it is expanded.

d_gene	j_gene	v_gene	abundance	CDR3nt	CDR3aa
NA	TRBJ2-7	TRBV3-1	many	TGTGCCAGCAGCCAGGGTCCCTACGAGCAGTACTTC	CASSQGPYEQYF
TRBD2	TRBJ2-3	TRBV24-1	few	TGTGCCACCAGTGATTCTGCTAGCGGGGGGACGAATACGCAGTATTTT	CATSDSASGGTNTQYF
NA	TRBJ1-1	TRBV5-1	NA	TGCGCCAGCAGCTCTTACCAAACCGCACAGGGGAACACTGAAGCTTTCTTT	CASSSYQTAQGNTEAFF
TRBD2	TRBJ2-3	TRBV5-1	few	TGCGCCAGCAGCTTTCGGGGGGAAACAGATACGCAGTATTTT	CASSFRGETDTQYF
TRBD1	TRBJ1-4	TRBV28	NA	TGTGCCAGCAGCGGTGGACAGGGGCTTAATGAAAAACTGTTTTTT	CASSGGQGLNEKLFF
TRBD2	TRBJ2-7	TRBV6-5	NA	TGTGCCAGCAGAGCGGGACCCGAGGGGGAGCAGTACTTC	CASRAGPEGEQYF
NA	TRBJ2-1	TRBV5-5	NA	TGTGCCAGCAGCAAGTGGAGGCCAGGGTACAATGAGCAGTTCTTC	CASSKWRPGYNEQFF
TRBD1	TRBJ2-7	TRBV29-1	few	TGCAGCGTCGATATACGGGACAGGGGGTACGAGCAGTACTTC	CSVDIRDRGYEQYF
NA	TRBJ2-5	TRBV5-4	NA	TGTGCCAGCAGCTCCAACAATTTCGGGGCTGGAGCAACCCAGTACTTC	CASSSNNFGAGATQYF
NA	TRBJ2-2	TRBV21-1	few	TGTGCCAGCAGCAGGGTCGGCCAGGCGAACACCGGGGAGCTGTTTTTT	CASSRVGQANTGELFF
TRBD1	TRBJ2-1	TRBV12-3/TRBV12-4	NA	TGTGCCAGCAGTTTCCCGACAGGGGGCAATGAGCAGTTCTTC	CASSFPTGGNEQFF
NA	TRBJ2-3	TRBV20-1	few	TGCAGTGCCCGAGTCGGTAGCTCAGATACGCAGTATTTT	CSARVGSSDTQYF
NA	TRBJ2-7	TRBV5-1	NA	TGCGCCAGCAGCTTGGTCCCAGGAGAAGAGTTAACCTACGAGCAGTACTTC	CASSLVPGEELTYEQYF
NA	TRBJ1-6	TRBV12-3/TRBV12-4	few	TGTGCCAGCAGTTTAGTTGGGGAAACGGGGAATTCACCCCTCCACTTT	CASSLVGETGNSPLHF
NA	TRBJ1-6	TRBV27	few	TGTGCCAGCAGGCTCCAGGGAGATAATTCACCCCTCCACTTT	CASRLQGDNSPLHF
NA	TRBJ1-5	TRBV30	NA	TGTGCCTGGAGTTCAGGGGTAGGTCAGCCCCAGCATTTT	CAWSSGVGQPQHF
NA	TRBJ1-4	TRBV5-1	few	TGCGCCAGCAGCTTCAGGGGACAAAATGAAAAACTGTTTTTT	CASSFRGQNEKLFF
NA	TRBJ2-2	TRBV12-3/TRBV12-4	few	TGTGCCAGCAGTTGGGGGGCGGACACCGGGGAGCTGTTTTTT	CASSWGADTGELFF
TRBD2	TRBJ2-1	TRBV12-3/TRBV12-4	few	TGTGCCAGCAGTCACTCCGGGACTAGAAGGCGCAGGGAGCAGTTCTTC	CASSHSGTRRRREQFF
NA	TRBJ1-2	TRBV11-2	once	TGTGCCAGCAGCTTAGGAGCTAACAGGGCCTATGGCTACACCTTC	CASSLGANRAYGYTF
NA	TRBJ1-3	TRBV20-1	NA	TGCAGTGCCCCTAGGGACGGACGCTCTGGAAACACCATATATTTT	CSAPRDGRSGNTIYF
NA	TRBJ2-7	TRBV27	NA	TGTGCCAGCAGCCTAGGGAAAGGGGGTGCTTACGAGCAGTACTTC	CASSLGKGGAYEQYF
NA	TRBJ2-3	TRBV29-1	NA	TGCAGCGTCCGGGACCCGGTGACAGATACGCAGTATTTT	CSVRDPVTDTQYF
NA	TRBJ2-1	TRBV7-9	few	TGTGCCAGCAGCTACAACCCTGGGGAGGTCTCCCTACCATACAATGAGCAGTTCTTC	CASSYNPGEVSLPYNEQFF
TRBD1	TRBJ1-4	TRBV7-9	few	TGTGCCAGCAGCTATCCCAAGGGGGCGACTAATGAAAAACTGTTTTTT	CASSYPKGATNEKLFF
TRBD2	TRBJ2-7	TRBV28	few	TGTGCCAGCAGTACCTGGGGACTAGCGGCCTACGAGCAGTACTTC	CASSTWGLAAYEQYF
TRBD2	TRBJ2-7	TRBV12-3/TRBV12-4	NA	TGTGCCAGCAGTTCACTAGCGGGGCACTCCTACGAGCAGTACTTC	CASSSLAGHSYEQYF
TRBD2	TRBJ2-3	TRBV12-3/TRBV12-4	few	TGTGCCAGCAGTTTCGGTGGGCATAGCGGGGGCCCAGATACGCAGTATTTT	CASSFGGHSGGPDTQYF
NA	TRBJ1-2	TRBV2	few	TGTGCCAGCAGCCCGGGGCAGGGGCCCAACTATGGCTACACCTTC	CASSPGQGPNYGYTF
TRBD1	TRBJ1-4	TRBV12-3/TRBV12-4	few	TGTGCCAGCAGTCAAGGACAGGGGGCTAAAGCTAATGAAAAACTGTTTTTT	CASSQGQGAKANEKLFF
TRBD1	TRBJ2-5	TRBV2	NA	TGTGCCAGCAGGGAGACGGACAGGGGCCGCGCCCAGTACTTC	CASRETDRGRAQYF
NA	TRBJ2-5	TRBV30	many	TGTGCCTGGAGTGATAGCAGGGGAGGAGAGACCCAGTACTTC	CAWSDSRGGETQYF
NA	TRBJ1-2	TRBV6-2/TRBV6-3	many	TGTGCCAGCACACAGGGCTATGGCTACACCTTC	CASTQGYGYTF
NA	TRBJ2-7	TRBV6-2/TRBV6-3	few	TGTGCCAGCAGTGAGCTTCTCTTAGGTGGCGAGCAGTACTTC	CASSELLLGGEQYF
NA	TRBJ2-4	TRBV3-1	many	TGTGCCAGCAGTCCAGGTCGAGCCAAAAACATTCAGTACTTC	CASSPGRAKNIQYF
TRBD1	TRBJ2-5	TRBV12-3/TRBV12-4	few	TGTGCCAGCGCGAACGGACAGGGTGAGACCCAGTACTTC	CASANGQGETQYF
NA	TRBJ2-2	TRBV7-3	few	TGTGCCAGCAGCCCAAAGGGCAGCACCGGGGAGCTGTTTTTT	CASSPKGSTGELFF
NA	TRBJ1-5	TRBV18	NA	TGTGCCAGCTCGGAGAGGGGGGCAGGGAGTAATCAGCCCCAGCATTTT	CASSERGAGSNQPQHF
TRBD2	TRBJ2-3	TRBV20-1	NA	TGCAGTGCTGAATCCCGACTAGCGGGGAGCACAGATACGCAGTATTTT	CSAESRLAGSTDTQYF
NA	TRBJ2-7	TRBV7-2	few	TGTGCCAGCAGCTTAGGACAAATCGGATACGAGCAGTACTTC	CASSLGQIGYEQYF
NA	TRBJ2-7	TRBV4-1	NA	TGCGCCAGCAGCCAAGATTGGACGGGGGATCTCTACGAGCAGTACTTC	CASSQDWTGDLYEQYF
NA	TRBJ2-4	TRBV5-1	NA	TGCGCCAGCAGGGGGGACGACTCGGGTCAAAACATTCAGTACTTC	CASRGDDSGQNIQYF
TRBD2	TRBJ2-5	TRBV2	few	TGTGCCAGCAGTGGGACTAGCGGTTTACAAGAGACCCAGTACTTC	CASSGTSGLQETQYF
TRBD2	TRBJ2-7	TRBV18	few	TGTGCCAGCTCACCACCGTTTAGCGGGGGATTCTCCTACGAGCAGTACTTC	CASSPPFSGGFSYEQYF
NA	TRBJ2-2	TRBV28	NA	TGTGCCAGCAGTCCCTACCGGACCATCAACACCGGGGAGCTGTTTTTT	CASSPYRTINTGELFF
NA	TRBJ1-3	TRBV4-1	NA	TGCGCCAGCAGCCAAAGCCTCGTCTCTGGAAACACCATATATTTT	CASSQSLVSGNTIYF